The rows below give T cell receptor beta chains drawn from one sample of a study of T cells in localized non-small cell lung cancer. Libraries were prepared by immunoSEQ multiplex PCR; TCRdb keeps only in-frame clonotypes and omits some of them. The sample records some 85,000 clones, around 82% being singletons. The starting material was PBMCs, obtained before any cancer treatment. The receptors shown here come from a man aged 35 to 69 with stage II squamous cell lung carcinoma. The CDR3 runs from the conserved cysteine through the conserved F or W.

TRBJ1-2 | TRBV7-8 | CASSLERWAGDGYTF
TRBJ2-1 | TRBV9 | CASSALRGSYNEQFF
TRBJ2-1 | TRBV7-8 | CASSLAPPLPYNEQFF
TRBJ1-3 | TRBV7-9 | CASSPDGVSGNTIYF
TRBJ2-2 | TRBV6-1 | CASREPTGELFF
TRBJ1-5 | TRBV7-2 | CASSFSGSQPQHF
TRBJ2-7 | TRBV30 | CAWSVDFGSSYEQYF
TRBJ2-3 | TRBV28 | CASSPSTSPITDTQYF
TRBJ2-2 | TRBV6-1 | CASSELMNTGELFF
TRBJ2-1 | TRBV30 | CAWSSGLAPNEQFF
TRBJ2-7 | TRBV7-9 | CASSPLFLGHSSGEQYF
TRBJ1-1 | TRBV11-2 | CASSLGPNTEAFF
TRBJ1-5 | TRBV6-5 | CASSLRRGNQPQHF
TRBJ2-3 | TRBV7-2 | CASSLRLQSRTDTQYF
TRBJ2-1 | TRBV7-3 | CASSLTGLAGTNEQFF
TRBJ1-2 | TRBV5-6 | CASSLRSTGGVYGYTF
TRBJ2-7 | TRBV28 | CASSGGTREQYF
TRBJ2-7 | TRBV21-1 | CASSLGQLTSYEQYF
TRBJ2-5 | TRBV7-3 | CASSPSTGPGTQYF
TRBJ1-2 | TRBV7-9 | CASSLGGTDGYTF
TRBJ1-1 | TRBV5-1 | CASSLEGTEAFF
TRBJ2-5 | TRBV29-1 | CSADGTGLETQYF
TRBJ2-1 | TRBV27 | CASSLGPSSVEQFF
TRBJ2-7 | TRBV7-8 | CASSFPTSGSSYEQYF
TRBJ1-4 | TRBV7-2 | CASSFGGTVNEKLFF
TRBJ2-4 | TRBV30 | CAWGTLAKNIQYF
TRBJ1-1 | TRBV30 | CAWTDRSTEAFF
TRBJ2-7 | TRBV11-2 | CASSYPSDNYEQYF
TRBJ1-4 | TRBV5-1 | CASSSPGGNEKLFF
TRBJ1-1 | TRBV18 | CASSPTPNTEAFF
TRBJ1-1 | TRBV28 | CASSFQNTEAFF
TRBJ1-5 | TRBV2 | CASSEGQNQPQHF
TRBJ2-7 | TRBV7-8 | CASSLDRGNEQYF
TRBJ2-5 | TRBV4-1 | CASSHAAGPRETQYF
TRBJ2-3 | TRBV28 | CASKVGTVGGTDTQYF
TRBJ2-3 | TRBV6-6 | CASGPIRAAQYF
TRBJ2-4 | TRBV5-8 | CASRDREAKNIQYF
TRBJ2-7 | TRBV30 | CAWDRGDFEQYF
TRBJ2-2 | TRBV27 | CASSLYGELFF
TRBJ2-7 | TRBV18 | CASSLEFGDAHEQYF
TRBJ1-1 | TRBV11-1 | CASSLGAPFDGNTEAFF
TRBJ1-1 | TRBV27 | CASSFQGGNTEAFF
TRBJ2-1 | TRBV19 | CASSIGGGPNNEQFF
TRBJ2-6 | TRBV7-9 | CASSLQGAGANVLTF
TRBJ1-1 | TRBV29-1 | CSVGRTGPRTEAFF
TRBJ2-5 | TRBV7-3 | CASSLGWAETQYF
TRBJ2-1 | TRBV5-5 | CASSLDINEQFF
TRBJ2-5 | TRBV6-5 | CASSYSGTDPWTQYF
TRBJ1-5 | TRBV28 | CASSTLGFDNQPQHF
TRBJ2-5 | TRBV2 | CASSGTGQETQYF
TRBJ1-6 | TRBV2 | CASTLRPDPNSPLHF
TRBJ1-4 | TRBV19 | CASTPVGGRLAEKLFF
TRBJ1-2 | TRBV7-2 | CASSLGRGAVSYGYTF
TRBJ1-4 | TRBV18 | CASSRTSTTNEKLFF
TRBJ2-1 | TRBV9 | CASSVEQGGEQFF
TRBJ1-1 | TRBV6-6 | CASSITGRSDTEAFF
TRBJ2-1 | TRBV15 | CATSRVRGTPRAEYNEQFF